The 20 T cell receptor beta chains below were found in one sample sequenced in a study of cytomegalovirus exposure and HLA in healthy donors. The PCR contained 60 Vbeta and 13 Jbeta primers. The protocol was immunoSEQ multiplex PCR, while the TCRdb copy is restricted to in-frame clones and leaves out a portion. Of approximately 54,000 clones listed, roughly 84% are singletons. Sequenced sample: PBMCs. Receptor source: a woman aged 18-35 years in good health and CMV-seronegative.

The J gene is TRBJ1-4, the V gene TRBV27; the D gene is possibly TRBD1 (6 bases). This CDR3 is built from 14 residues. From germline, CDR1 is MNHEY and CDR2 SMNVEV (reference sequence). V shed 9 bases and J shed 0 bases, with 11 bases lying between them. The CDR3 DNA is TGTGCCAGTAGTACAGGGCCAACTAATGAAAAACTGTTTTTT. Its translation: CASSTGPTNEKLFF.

The V call is TRBV7-8, the J call TRBJ2-7; no clear D. Germline V lookup: CDR1 SGHVS, CDR2 FQNEAQ. Between the trimmed V and J ends, which lost 5 bases and 6 bases, there was a span of 17 bases. This CDR3 is built from 14 residues. CDR3 residues: CASSIGSSASEQYF. In nucleotides, the CDR3 is TGTGCCAGCAGCATTGGTAGTTCTGCCTCCGAGCAGTACTTC.

The rearrangement joins TRBV15 to TRBJ2-2; 10 nucleotides agree with TRBD1. The CDR3 has 17 amino acids. The germline CDR1 and CDR2 sequences are LNHNV and YYDKDF (reference sequence). J was trimmed by 0 bases and V by 4 bases; bases with no gene match: 5. The CDR3 nucleotides are TGTGCCACCAGCAAAGGGACAGGGGTCGCGAACACCGGGGAGCTGTTTTTT. This gives the protein CATSKGTGVANTGELFF. Looking up the rest from reference TRBV15 and TRBJ2-2 gives the full variable domain: DAMVIQNPRYQVTQFGKPVTLSCSQTLNHNVMYWYQQKSSQAPKLLFHYYDKDFNNEADTPDNFQSRRPNTSFCFLDIRSPGLGDTAMYLCATSKGTGVANTGELFFGEGSRLTVL.

V gene TRBV20-1 combines with J gene TRBJ2-4; tentative D call: TRBD2 (6 bases). Trimming stripped 3 bases from V and 16 bases from J, with 16 bases between. Germline-derived CDR1 and CDR2 are DFQATT and SNEGSKA (reference sequence). The CDR3 extends over 11 amino acids. CDR3: CSASPDRDFYF. The CDR3 DNA reads TGCAGTGCTAGCCCTGACCGGGACTTCTACTTC.

The rearrangement links TRBV6-4 to TRBJ2-1, with 9 bases aligning to TRBD2. This CDR3 is built from 15 residues. CDR1 and CDR2 (germline): MRHNA, SNTAGT. With 5 bases clipped from V and 6 bases from J, the junction kept 8 bases outside the gene matches. The CDR3 region is CASSPLAGEGNEQFF. DNA for the CDR3: TGTGCCAGCAGTCCGTTAGCGGGAGAGGGCAATGAGCAGTTCTTC.

The chain has TRBV10-3 and TRBJ1-1, with D perhaps TRBD1 (6 bases). The CDR3 consists of 12 residues. V was cut by 10 bases and J by 1 base, with 10 bases left in between. The germline V gene has CDR1 ENHRY and CDR2 SYGVKD. CDR3 residues: CATKTGNTEAFF. The DNA of the CDR3 is TGTGCCACCAAGACAGGGAACACTGAAGCTTTCTTT.

The V gene is TRBV7-9, the J gene TRBJ2-7; D not certain. Per the germline V gene, CDR1 is SEHNR and CDR2 is FQNEAQ (reference sequence). The CDR3 spans 13 residues. Trimming shortened V by 5 bases and J by 1 base, and 9 bases separated the two germline ends. CDR3 coding DNA: TGTGCCAGCAGCATTGGGCCGTCCTACGAGCAGTACTTC. Translating it yields CASSIGPSYEQYF.

This clone was seen a single time. The chain carries TRBV30 and TRBJ2-3; 13 bases fit TRBD2. The germline V gene encodes CDR1 GTSNPN and CDR2 SVGIG (reference sequence). The V and J ends lost 2 bases and 5 bases, in that order; junction bases with no gene match: 1. This CDR3 comprises 14 residues. CDR3 in DNA: TGTGCCTGGAGTCGGACTAGCGGGAGAGATACGCAGTATTTT. Translation: CAWSRTSGRDTQYF.

The chain joins TRBV27 to TRBJ1-1; D is unclear. V was pared by 3 bases and J by 1 base, with 9 bases between. The CDR3 is made up of 14 amino acids. Germline-derived CDR1 and CDR2 are MNHEY and SMNVEV (reference sequence). The CDR3 coding sequence is TGTGCCAGCAGTTTCGCGGGAGGGAACACTGAAGCTTTCTTT. This codes for CASSFAGGNTEAFF.

The CDR3 bases are TGTGCCAGCAGCTTAGAGGTGCAGGGGGCGCGTGAGCAGTTCTTC. This sequence encodes CASSLEVQGAREQFF. This chain joins TRBV7-9 and TRBJ2-1, with 8 bases fitting TRBD1. In germline, CDR1 is SEHNR, CDR2 FQNEAQ (reference sequence). This CDR3 spans 15 amino acids. V was pared by 1 base and J by 9 bases, with 8 bases of the junction left unmatched.

The chain uses TRBV7-9 and TRBJ1-1; tentative D call: TRBD1 (5 bases). This CDR3 is built from 14 residues. V lost 4 bases and J 4 bases, leaving 13 bases between the germline ends. CDR1 is SEHNR, CDR2 FQNEAQ, per germline (reference sequence). The CDR3 reads CASSSKSGGTEAFF. DNA of the CDR3: TGTGCCAGCAGCTCAAAGTCCGGGGGCACTGAAGCTTTCTTT.

The J gene is TRBJ2-7, the V gene TRBV14; maybe TRBD1 (5 bases). Deletions cut 4 bases from V and 5 bases from J, with 15 bases between. CDR3 length equals 14 residues. The germline gives CDR1 SGHDN, CDR2 FVKESK. In DNA, the CDR3 is TGTGCCAGCAGCCCACAAGGGGCGCGCCACGAGCAGTACTTC. Encoded protein: CASSPQGARHEQYF.

The chain is built from TRBV19 and TRBJ2-2; 7 nucleotides align to TRBD2. The V gene end was trimmed by 2 bases and the J gene end by 5 bases; junction bases not matched to a gene: 5. The V gene's germline CDR1 is LNHDA and CDR2 SQIVND (reference sequence). The CDR3 is 15 amino acids. The CDR3 here is CASSIPLAETGELFF. The DNA of the CDR3 is TGTGCCAGTAGTATACCCCTAGCGGAGACCGGGGAGCTGTTTTTT. Drawing the rest from reference TRBV19 and TRBJ2-2, the complete variable domain is DGGITQSPKYLFRKEGQNVTLSCEQNLNHDAMYWYRQDPGQGLRLIYYSQIVNDFQKGDIAEGYSVSREKKESFPLTVTSAQKNPTAFYLCASSIPLAETGELFFGEGSRLTVL.

V is TRBV21-1 and J is TRBJ2-1; no DNA check was done on the table's D call, TRBD1. TRBV21-1 is given as a pseudogene. The CDR3 is made up of 16 amino acids. The CDR3 loop reads CASSKYRQPSYNEQFF. CDR3 coding DNA: TGTGCCAGCAGCAAATATAGACAGCCCTCCTACAATGAGCAGTTCTTC.

The chain is built from TRBV2 and TRBJ2-4, with 7 bases lining up with TRBD1. The CDR3 totals 16 residues. CDR1 is SNHLY, CDR2 FYNNEI, per germline. Unmatched junction bases numbered 9, after V lost 5 bases and J lost 2 bases. CDR3 sequence reads: CASSNRGEITKNIQYF. In nucleotides, the CDR3 is TGTGCCAGCAGTAACAGGGGAGAGATAACCAAAAACATTCAGTACTTC.

This rearrangement joins TRBV12-5 to TRBJ2-1; 11 bases match TRBD1. The CDR3 runs to 14 residues. V lost 6 bases to trimming and J lost 6 bases; unmatched junction nucleotides: 4. The germline V gene encodes CDR1 LGHNT and CDR2 FRNRAP. The CDR3: CASGRTGGFNEQFF. Written as DNA, the CDR3 is TGTGCTAGTGGCCGGACAGGGGGCTTCAATGAGCAGTTCTTC.

This chain links TRBV6-5 with TRBJ2-3; D remains ambiguous. CDR3 length equals 13 residues. CDR1 MNHEY and CDR2 SVGAGI come from the germline V gene. V gave up 7 bases and J gave up 1 base, with 9 bases separating them. CDR3 DNA: TGTGCCAGCAACTCCCCGGGCACAGATACGCAGTATTTT. This sequence encodes CASNSPGTDTQYF.

J is TRBJ1-2 and V is TRBV19; D call uncertain. This CDR3 comprises 13 residues. Germline V lookup: CDR1 LNHDA, CDR2 SQIVND (reference sequence). V dropped 2 bases and J dropped 6 bases, with 10 bases sitting between them. The CDR3 nucleotides read TGTGCCAGTAGTATACTGAGGGCCCATGGCTACACCTTC. This gives the protein CASSILRAHGYTF.

In DNA form, the CDR3 reads TGTGCCTGGGGGACAGGGGGGCGTGGCTACACCTTC. Translating gives CAWGTGGRGYTF. This sequence joins TRBV30 and TRBJ1-2; 11 nucleotides match TRBD1. CDR3 length: 12 residues. Germline V gene sequence: CDR1 GTSNPN, CDR2 SVGIG (reference sequence). Trimming at V came to 5 bases and at J to 7 bases, leaving 3 bases not matched to a gene.

The chain has TRBV28 and TRBJ2-2; D uncertain. The germline gives CDR1 MDHEN, CDR2 SYDVKM. The CDR3 runs 14 residues. The V end was cut by 2 bases, the J end by 4 bases, with 8 bases between. The CDR3 DNA reads TGTGCCAGCAGTTTAGGGCAGCCCACCGGGGAGCTGTTTTTT. Its translation: CASSLGQPTGELFF. Looking up the rest from reference TRBV28 and TRBJ2-2 gives the full variable domain: DVKVTQSSRYLVKRTGEKVFLECVQDMDHENMFWYRQDPGLGLRLIYFSYDVKMKEKGDIPEGYSVSREKKERFSLILESASTNQTSMYLCASSLGQPTGELFFGEGSRLTVL.